This T cell receptor beta chain was documented in a study of lymphopenia after photon versus proton radiotherapy. The study, taken as a whole, reports: Survival link was tested only in deceased patients; proton benefit remains a possibility. After lymphocyte nadir, photon-treated repertoires showed oligoclonal expansion, especially CD8+ Temra.

The CDR3 sequence is 14 residues long. The germline V gene encodes CDR1 KGHSH and CDR2 LQKENI. V lost 2 bases, J lost 5 bases, and 2 bases stayed unmatched. This clone was recorded only once. Its specificity is unknown. Clones were sequenced by immunoSEQ multiplex PCR, and TCRdb holds only the in-frame ones, with some missing. The repertoire holds 40,000 or so clones, with over 75% as singletons. The sample in question was peripheral blood, obtained from a patient treated with photon-based radiotherapy. The receptor was isolated from a man between 40 and 49 years old with gastric cancer. The gene calls are TRBV18 and TRBJ2-3; TRBD1 matches 9 bases. CDR3 DNA sequence: TGTGCCAGCTCACCAGGGACAGGGAAAGATACGCAGTATTTT. This codes for CASSPGTGKDTQYF.